The clone carrying this T cell receptor beta chain was recorded a few times. TCRdb called the reads again in MiXCR, with one record for every CDR3 protein. The table has hundreds of thousands of distinct CDR3 sequences, under 20% seen once; the top ten hold 12%. These data are taken from a study of T cell repertoires in cytomegalovirus infection. On the study more broadly: Both CMV infection and a matching HLA type were indicated by public TCR beta signatures.

This TCR derives from a human donor in good health (CMV status not recorded). Some clones in this sample may be carry-over from other donors' samples. Input material: PBMCs.

CDR3 sequence (DNA): TGTGCCAGCAGCCAAGAGAAGGGGACGAACACCGGGGAGCTGTTTTTT. This encodes CASSQEKGTNTGELFF. This rearrangement joins TRBV3-1 to TRBJ2-2, with TRBD1 as a possible D gene (5 bases). The V gene's germline CDR1 is LGHDT and CDR2 YNNKEL (reference sequence). Deletions cut 0 bases from V and 0 bases from J, with 8 bases between. This CDR3 comprises 16 residues. The whole variable domain, remainder taken from reference TRBV3-1 and TRBJ2-2, is DTAVSQTPKYLVTQMGNDKSIKCEQNLGHDTMYWYKQDSKKFLKIMFSYNNKELIINETVPNRFSPKSPDKAHLNLHINSLELGDSAVYFCASSQEKGTNTGELFFGEGSRLTVL.